This section outlines one T cell receptor (beta chain) sequence together with its context. The antigen is undetermined. TCRdb passed the 5' RACE reads through MiXCR, listing each CDR3 protein once. Altogether 360,000 or so distinct CDR3 sequences are present, approximately 29% being singletons, with the ten largest covering 13%. The sample is drawn from a study of T-cell memory formation after mild COVID-19. V shed 6 bases and J shed 2 bases, with 12 bases lying between them. This CDR3 spans 14 amino acids. Germline CDR1 MNHEY, CDR2 SVGAGI. Study-wide findings and caveats: Mainly CM and EM harbored the contracting CD4+ clones; mainly EMRA harbored the CD8+ ones.

This receptor was obtained from an adult woman who had mild COVID-19 (a few samples of this study predate the infection). Cell type and time point are not known. Sequenced input: PBMCs or a T cell subset sorted from them (not recorded which). The chain carries TRBV6-5 and TRBJ2-3, with D perhaps matching TRBD1 (6 bases). The CDR3, as DNA: TGTGCCAGCAGCGGGACACTTTACACAGATACGCAGTATTTT. Translation: CASSGTLYTDTQYF.